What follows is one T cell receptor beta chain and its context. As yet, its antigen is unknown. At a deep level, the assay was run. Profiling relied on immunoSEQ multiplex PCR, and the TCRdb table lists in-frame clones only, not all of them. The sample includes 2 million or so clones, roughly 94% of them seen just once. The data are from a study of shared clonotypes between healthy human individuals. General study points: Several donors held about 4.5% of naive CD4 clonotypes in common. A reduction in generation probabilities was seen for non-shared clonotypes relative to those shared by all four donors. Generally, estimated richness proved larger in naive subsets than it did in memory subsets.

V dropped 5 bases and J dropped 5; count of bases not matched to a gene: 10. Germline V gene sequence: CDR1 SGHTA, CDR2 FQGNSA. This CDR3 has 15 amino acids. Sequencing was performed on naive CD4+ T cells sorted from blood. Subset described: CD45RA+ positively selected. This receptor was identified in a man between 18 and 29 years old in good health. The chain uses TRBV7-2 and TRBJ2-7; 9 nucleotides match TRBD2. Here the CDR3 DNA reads TGTGCCAGCAGCGAGCCGGGACTAGCAGCACACGAGCAGTACTTC. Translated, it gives CASSEPGLAAHEQYF.